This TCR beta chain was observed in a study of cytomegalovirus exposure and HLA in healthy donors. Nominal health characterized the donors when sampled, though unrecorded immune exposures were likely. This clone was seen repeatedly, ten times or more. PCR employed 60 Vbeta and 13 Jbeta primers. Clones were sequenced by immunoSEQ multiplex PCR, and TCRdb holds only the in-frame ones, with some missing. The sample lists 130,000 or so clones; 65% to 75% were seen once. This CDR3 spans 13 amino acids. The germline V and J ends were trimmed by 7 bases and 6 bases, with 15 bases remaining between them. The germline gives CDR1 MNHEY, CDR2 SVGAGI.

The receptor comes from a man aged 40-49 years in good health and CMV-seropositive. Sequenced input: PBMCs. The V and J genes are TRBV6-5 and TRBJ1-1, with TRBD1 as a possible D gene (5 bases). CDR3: CASTDGARSEAFF. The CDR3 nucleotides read TGTGCCAGCACTGATGGGGCTAGGTCTGAAGCTTTCTTT.